These 18 T cell receptor beta chains share one sample of origin, sequenced in a study of blood T cell repertoires in COVID-19. TCRdb keeps only in-frame clones here, not all; method: immunoSEQ multiplex PCR. This sample has some 100,000 clones, with over 75% found just once. The specimen sequenced was peripheral blood. The origin of the receptors is a woman aged 60-75 years with acute or convalescent COVID-19.

This chain joins TRBV29-1 and TRBJ2-1, with D tentatively TRBD2 (6 bases). Trimming stripped 7 bases from V and 3 bases from J, with 10 bases between. Germline-derived CDR1 and CDR2 are SQVTM and ANQGSEA. The CDR3 totals 12 residues. The CDR3 DNA is TGCAGCGCAACGGGGGACTACAATGAGCAGTTCTTC. Residues: CSATGDYNEQFF.

This rearrangement joins TRBV27 to TRBJ1-6, with 7 positions matching TRBD1. Germline CDR1 and CDR2: MNHEY and SMNVEV (reference sequence). The CDR3 has 15 amino acids. Trimming cost V 5 bases and J 4 bases; bases outside gene matches: 5. The CDR3 DNA is TGTGCCAGCAGTCCGTGGGACAGTTATAATTCACCCCTCCACTTT. This sequence encodes CASSPWDSYNSPLHF.

The CDR3 coding sequence is TGTGCCAGCTCCCGAAGACTAGCGGGAGACAATGAGCAGTTCTTC. This gives the protein CASSRRLAGDNEQFF. The chain recombines TRBV18 with TRBJ2-1; TRBD2 matches 12 bases. This CDR3 region has 15 residues. CDR1 is KGHSH, CDR2 LQKENI, per germline. J was trimmed by 5 bases and V by 6 bases; bases with no gene match: 5.

The CDR3, as DNA: TGTGCCAGCAGCAAGGAGGGGTTGGCTAATGAAAAACTGTTTTTT. Amino acid sequence: CASSKEGLANEKLFF. The gene calls are TRBV2 and TRBJ1-4; the D gene is possibly TRBD1 (5 bases). V lost 6 bases to trimming and J lost 3 bases, with 14 bases between them. From germline, CDR1 is SNHLY and CDR2 FYNNEI. The CDR3 totals 15 residues.

This chain links TRBV19 with TRBJ1-3; D gene unclear. This CDR3 spans 12 amino acids. With 8 bases removed from V and 4 bases from J, the gap between germline ends came to 9 bases. The V gene's germline CDR1 is LNHDA and CDR2 SQIVND (reference sequence). The CDR3 here is CASQQSGNTIYF. The CDR3 nucleotides are TGTGCCAGTCAACAGAGCGGAAACACCATATATTTT.

The V gene is TRBV4-1, the J gene TRBJ1-2, with a tentative D call TRBD1 (5 bases). V lost 0 bases to trimming and J lost 4 bases, with 12 bases between them. The CDR3 totals 15 residues. Germline-derived CDR1 and CDR2 are MGHRA and YSYEKL. The CDR3 DNA follows: TGCGCCAGCAGCCAAGATCTTCAGGGAATCTATGGCTACACCTTC. Its translation is CASSQDLQGIYGYTF.

The chain combines TRBV4-1 with TRBJ1-5, with D possibly TRBD1 on 5 matching bases. The CDR3 has 14 amino acids. Trimming pared 4 bases from V and 3 bases from J, leaving 10 bases between. Germline CDR1 MGHRA, CDR2 YSYEKL. The CDR3 region has the DNA TGCGCCAGCAGCCCCGGACATGTCAATCAGCCCCAGCATTTT. Its translation: CASSPGHVNQPQHF.

This clone appeared once. This sequence joins TRBV7-3 and TRBJ1-1, with D possibly matching TRBD1 (6 bases). Germline V gene lookup returns CDR1 SGHTA and CDR2 FQGTGA. This CDR3 contains 16 residues. The V end was cut by 8 bases, the J end by 0 bases, with 19 bases between. CDR3 residues: CASQSTGNGVNTEAFF. The CDR3 nucleotides are TGTGCCAGCCAATCCACAGGGAATGGGGTGAACACTGAAGCTTTCTTT.

The sample holds a few counts of this clone. The chain has TRBV28 and TRBJ2-3; D is undetermined. The CDR3 is made up of 12 amino acids. Germline-derived CDR1 and CDR2 are MDHEN and SYDVKM. V was clipped by 5 bases and J by 6 bases, with 9 bases between them. The CDR3 nucleotides are TGTGCCAGCAGTGTACCGGGTGATACGCAGTATTTT. As protein: CASSVPGDTQYF. Complete variable domain (other parts from reference TRBV28 and TRBJ2-3): DVKVTQSSRYLVKRTGEKVFLECVQDMDHENMFWYRQDPGLGLRLIYFSYDVKMKEKGDIPEGYSVSREKKERFSLILESASTNQTSMYLCASSVPGDTQYFGPGTRLTVL.

The rearrangement links TRBV5-4 to TRBJ2-3; TRBD2 matches 9 bases. V shed 4 bases and J 1 base; nucleotides not matched to a gene: 7. The CDR3 runs to 16 residues. The V gene's germline CDR1 is SGHNT and CDR2 YYREEE (reference sequence). For the CDR3, the DNA is TGTGCCAGCAGCCCCCTATTAGCGGGGGGCACAGATACGCAGTATTTT. It codes for CASSPLLAGGTDTQYF.

In its sample, this clone was seen a few times. V and J are TRBV28 and TRBJ2-1; 7 positions agree with TRBD1. The junction had 14 bases not matched to a gene; V was cut back by 5 bases and J by 7 bases. This CDR3 comprises 16 residues. CDR1 MDHEN and CDR2 SYDVKM come from the germline V gene. The CDR3 region has the DNA TGTGCCAGCAGTCCCCGGAAAGGAGCGACAGGGAATGAGCAGTTCTTC. It codes for CASSPRKGATGNEQFF.

The rearrangement uses TRBV19 and TRBJ1-2; 11 bases agree with TRBD1. The J segment lost 4 bases and the V segment lost 1 base, leaving 2 bases of the junction unmatched. The CDR3 extends over 15 amino acids. CDR1 is LNHDA and CDR2 is SQIVND in the germline V gene (reference sequence). CDR3 bases: TGTGCCAGTAGTATAGGGGACAGGGGGATCTATGGCTACACCTTC. Protein: CASSIGDRGIYGYTF.

The genes are TRBV11-2 and TRBJ1-2; D gene uncertain. The CDR3 contains 13 residues. Germline values: CDR1 SGHAT, CDR2 FQNNGV. V was clipped by 5 bases and J by 2 bases, with 9 bases between them. The CDR3 spells CASSPGINYGYTF. The CDR3 nucleotides are TGTGCCAGCAGCCCCGGGATCAACTATGGCTACACCTTC.

This chain joins TRBV6-6 and TRBJ2-5, with D possibly being TRBD2 (6 bases). V was cut by 0 bases and J by 5 bases, with 13 bases left in between. Germline CDR1 is MNHNY and CDR2 is SVGAGI (reference sequence). The CDR3 sequence is 15 residues long. This CDR3 is CASSYSTLARETQYF. CDR3 bases: TGTGCCAGCAGTTACTCTACGCTAGCGAGGGAGACCCAGTACTTC.

V gene TRBV6-5 combines with J gene TRBJ1-5, with D tentatively TRBD1 (6 bases). V lost 6 bases to trimming and J lost 4 bases, with 10 bases between them. There are 13 residues in the CDR3. CDR1 is MNHEY and CDR2 is SVGAGI in the germline V gene. CDR3 loop: CASRTGKNQPQHF. DNA of the CDR3: TGTGCCAGCAGGACAGGAAAAAATCAGCCCCAGCATTTT.

This chain links TRBV28 with TRBJ1-1, with D uncertain. V shed 3 bases and J shed 2 bases, with 19 bases lying between them. Looked up from germline, CDR1 is MDHEN and CDR2 is SYDVKM. The CDR3 sequence is 17 residues long. CDR3 in DNA: TGTGCCAGCAGTTTCCTAATTTTACTAGAGGGCAACACTGAAGCTTTCTTT. It encodes CASSFLILLEGNTEAFF.

This chain joins TRBV3-1 (or the pseudogene TRBV3-2) and TRBJ1-1, with D perhaps TRBD1 (5 bases). The CDR3 loop spans 18 amino acids. The germline V and J ends were trimmed by 2 bases and 5 bases, with 24 bases remaining between them. Per the germline V gene, CDR1 is LGHDT and CDR2 is YNNKEL (reference sequence). This chain's CDR3 is CASSQPQARVGGTTEAFF. The CDR3 bases are TGTGCCAGCAGCCAACCGCAGGCCAGGGTGGGGGGAACGACTGAAGCTTTCTTT.

The chain is built from TRBV4-1 and TRBJ1-2, with TRBD1 as a possible D gene (6 bases). Germline V CDR1 and CDR2: MGHRA, YSYEKL. V was trimmed by 0 bases and J by 5 bases, leaving 16 bases between them. The length of the CDR3 is 16 residues. CDR3 DNA: TGCGCCAGCAGCCAAGATCGGTGGGGGCTGGGTTATGGCTACACCTTC. It yields the protein CASSQDRWGLGYGYTF.